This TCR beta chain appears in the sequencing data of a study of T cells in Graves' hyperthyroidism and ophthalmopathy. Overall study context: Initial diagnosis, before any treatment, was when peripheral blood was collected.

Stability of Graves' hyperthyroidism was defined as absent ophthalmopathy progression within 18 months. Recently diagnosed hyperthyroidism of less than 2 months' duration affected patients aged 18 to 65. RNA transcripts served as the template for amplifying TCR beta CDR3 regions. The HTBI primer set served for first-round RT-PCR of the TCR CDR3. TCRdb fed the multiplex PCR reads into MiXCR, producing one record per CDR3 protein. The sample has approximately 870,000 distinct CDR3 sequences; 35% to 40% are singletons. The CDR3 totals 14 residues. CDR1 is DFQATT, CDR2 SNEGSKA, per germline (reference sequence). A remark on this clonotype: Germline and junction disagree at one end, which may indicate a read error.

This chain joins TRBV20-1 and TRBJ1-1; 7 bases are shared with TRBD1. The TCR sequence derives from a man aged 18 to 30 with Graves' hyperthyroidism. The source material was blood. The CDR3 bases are TGCAGTGCTAAGTTAGGGGGCCCGAACACTGAAACTTTCTTT. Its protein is CSAKLGGPNTETFF.